One and the same sample provided the 12 T cell receptor beta chains below, sequenced in a study of identifying expanded T cells in peripheral blood. The protocol was immunoSEQ multiplex PCR, while the TCRdb copy is restricted to in-frame clones and leaves out a portion. This sample yields tens of thousands of clones, of which roughly 86% are seen a single time; roughly 18% belongs to the top ten. The specimen sequenced was blood. The receptor source for this set is a person between 18 and 75 years old in good health.

This sequence joins TRBV7-9 and TRBJ2-6; D uncertain. The V end was cut by 3 bases, the J end by 4 bases, with 10 bases between. This CDR3 is built from 15 residues. Germline CDR1 and CDR2: SEHNR and FQNEAQ (reference sequence). DNA of the CDR3: TGTGCCAGCAGCTTTCGTGGGTCCGGGGCCAACGTCCTGACTTTC. This encodes CASSFRGSGANVLTF.

The CDR3 DNA is TGTGCCAGCAGCGCCACTTTCGCGGGACAGGGCTGGGACATTCAGTACTTC. Translated: CASSATFAGQGWDIQYF. The J gene is TRBJ2-4, the V gene TRBV7-9, with 9 bases lining up with TRBD1. V trimming: 5 bases; J trimming: 8 bases; junction bases outside the gene matches: 16. The CDR3 covers 17 residues. Germline lookup yields CDR1 SEHNR and CDR2 FQNEAQ (reference sequence).

This chain's CDR3 is CASSYSYSQETQYF. CDR3 bases: TGTGCCAGCAGTTACTCGTACAGCCAAGAGACCCAGTACTTC. The chain links TRBV6-5 to TRBJ2-5; no clear D. Germline V CDR1 and CDR2: MNHEY, SVGAGI. V lost 0 bases to trimming and J lost 1 base, with 6 bases between them. The CDR3 extends over 14 amino acids.

The DNA for the CDR3 is TGTGCCAGCAGCCGCGGGTCAAATAACAATGAGCAGTTCTTC. Its protein is CASSRGSNNNEQFF. V gene TRBV5-4 combines with J gene TRBJ2-1; D may be TRBD2 (5 bases). CDR1 and CDR2 from the germline V gene are SGHNT and YYREEE (reference sequence). The V end was cut by 4 bases, the J end by 5 bases, with 13 bases between. This CDR3 contains 14 residues.

The rearrangement joins TRBV7-3 to TRBJ2-1; 12 bases match TRBD2. The J segment lost 3 bases and the V segment lost 5 bases, leaving 2 bases of the junction unmatched. Germline assignment: CDR1 SGHTA and CDR2 FQGTGA. The CDR3 has 15 residues. The CDR3 spells CASSAGLAGYNEQFF. CDR3 in DNA: TGTGCCAGCAGCGCGGGACTAGCGGGCTACAATGAGCAGTTCTTC.

This chain links TRBV11-3 with TRBJ1-1, with D perhaps matching TRBD1 (5 bases). Germline-derived CDR1 and CDR2 are SGHNT and YENEEA. CDR3 length: 14 amino acids. V lost 1 base to trimming and J lost 5 bases, with 11 bases between them. This CDR3 reads CASSLGQGNTEAFF. The DNA for the CDR3 is TGTGCCAGCAGCTTAGGGCAGGGTAATACTGAAGCTTTCTTT.

The CDR3 DNA sequence: TGTGCCAGCAGTGAACTTTCGGAATATAGCAATCAGCCCCAGCATTTT. Protein: CASSELSEYSNQPQHF. V usage is TRBV6-1 and J usage is TRBJ1-5; D ambiguous. Trimming stripped 2 bases from V and 0 bases from J, with 11 bases between. This CDR3 has 16 residues. From germline, CDR1 is MNHNS and CDR2 SASEGT.

This clone was counted a single time. This chain connects TRBV7-9 to TRBJ2-7; a possible D gene is TRBD2 (5 bases). CDR1 is SEHNR and CDR2 is FQNEAQ in the germline V gene (reference sequence). The V gene lost 8 bases and the J gene lost 5 bases, with 7 bases spanning the gap. CDR3 length: 10 amino acids. The CDR3: CASGLNEQYF. CDR3 nucleotide sequence: TGTGCCAGCGGACTTAACGAGCAGTACTTC.

This chain connects TRBV25-1 to TRBJ2-7, with D perhaps TRBD2 (5 bases). The CDR3 loop spans 12 amino acids. V gave up 7 bases and J gave up 0 bases, with 7 bases separating them. CDR1 is MGHDK and CDR2 is SYGVNS in the germline V gene. CDR3 bases: TGTGCCAGCACCGGGAACTCCTACGAGCAGTACTTC. This sequence encodes CASTGNSYEQYF.

V usage is TRBV10-3 and J usage is TRBJ2-1; 10 bases fit TRBD2. Germline V gene data show CDR1 as ENHRY and CDR2 as SYGVKD. The V gene end was trimmed by 7 bases and the J gene end by 6 bases; junction bases not matched to a gene: 6. CDR3 size: 14 residues. The CDR3 loop is CAITGGLAINEQFF. CDR3 coding DNA: TGTGCCATCACCGGGGGACTAGCGATCAATGAGCAGTTCTTC.

The chain employs TRBV6-6 and TRBJ2-7; D is possibly TRBD1 or TRBD2 (6 bases each). In germline, CDR1 is MNHNY, CDR2 SVGAGI (reference sequence). The CDR3 totals 11 residues. Trimming took 11 bases from V and 2 from J, leaving 10 bases between them. CDR3 residues: CAGGGAYEQYF. CDR3 coding DNA: TGTGCCGGAGGGGGTGCCTACGAGCAGTACTTC.

V and J are TRBV6-1 and TRBJ1-1; D gene uncertain. V was pared by 6 bases and J by 3 bases, with 11 bases between. Looked up from germline, CDR1 is MNHNS and CDR2 is SASEGT. CDR3 length equals 13 residues. In nucleotides, the CDR3 is TGTGCCAGCAGGAGAGGGAAGGACACTGAAGCTTTCTTT. This translates into CASRRGKDTEAFF.